This paragraph covers one T cell receptor (beta chain) sequence. What it binds is not known. The CDR3 end is not reached by the read, which stops 3 residues before it; the germline J gene fills it in. This record comes from a study of T cells in women clearing cervical HPV infection. Overall study: Donors had HPV16-related CIN3 or worse; 2 had invasive cancer. No precancer developed; the control's incident HPV16 infection cleared within 12 months. Controls gave blood once infection was undetectable; cases at lesion identification. Study-level points and caveats: Richness plus V gene abundances separated cases from controls with AUC around 0.79.

This CDR3 has 16 amino acids. Germline CDR1 SGHVS, CDR2 FQNEAQ. Deletions cut 5 bases from V and 8 bases from J, with 21 bases between. Generated by immunoSEQ multiplex PCR, the TCRdb table keeps only in-frame clones and is missing some. The listing contains about 39,000 clones. Sample: blood buffy coat. The sequence was obtained from a woman aged 18 to 75 with a cervical HPV16 infection that either progressed to CIN3+ or cleared (not recorded which). The chain recombines TRBV7-8 with TRBJ1-4; D perhaps matches TRBD1 (5 bases). This CDR3 is CASSIRGTSRDEKLFF. The covered CDR3 bases are TGTGCCAGCAGCATAAGAGGGACTAGTAGAGACGAAAAA.